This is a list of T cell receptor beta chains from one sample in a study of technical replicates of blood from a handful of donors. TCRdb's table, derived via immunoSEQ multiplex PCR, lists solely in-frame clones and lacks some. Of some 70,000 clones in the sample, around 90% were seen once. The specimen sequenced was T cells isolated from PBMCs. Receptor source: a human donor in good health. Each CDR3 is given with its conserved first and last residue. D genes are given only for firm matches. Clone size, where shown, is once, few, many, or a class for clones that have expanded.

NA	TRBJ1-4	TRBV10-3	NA	CAISESAHTANEKLFF	TGTGCCATCAGTGAGTCCGCGCACACAGCTAATGAAAAACTGTTTTTT
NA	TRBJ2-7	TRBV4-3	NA	CASSQAEGGEQYF	TGCGCCAGCAGCCAAGCCGAGGGCGGCGAGCAGTACTTC
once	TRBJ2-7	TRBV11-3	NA	CASSYRGEQYF	TGTGCCAGCAGCTACCGGGGCGAGCAGTACTTC
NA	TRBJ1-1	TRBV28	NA	CASSLAGSTEAFF	TGTGCCAGCAGTTTAGCGGGGAGCACTGAAGCTTTCTTT
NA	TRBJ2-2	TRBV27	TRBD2	CASSFSYGRATGELFF	TGTGCCAGCAGTTTTTCCTACGGGAGGGCCACCGGGGAGCTGTTTTTT
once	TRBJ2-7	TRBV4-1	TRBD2	CASSQVLAGDYEQYF	TGCGCCAGCAGCCAGGTACTAGCGGGAGATTACGAGCAGTACTTC
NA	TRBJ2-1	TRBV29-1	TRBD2	CSAGTRDHEQFF	TGCAGCGCCGGGACTAGGGACCATGAGCAGTTCTTC
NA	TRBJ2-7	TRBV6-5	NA	CASSRGGNPYEQYF	TGTGCCAGCAGTCGGGGTGGGAATCCCTACGAGCAGTACTTC
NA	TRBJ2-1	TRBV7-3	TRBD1	CASSLTGVHNEQFF	TGTGCCAGCAGCTTGACAGGGGTACACAATGAGCAGTTCTTC
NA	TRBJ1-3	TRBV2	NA	CASQRFGYSGNTIYF	TGTGCCAGCCAACGTTTCGGGTATTCTGGAAACACCATATATTTT
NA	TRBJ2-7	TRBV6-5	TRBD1	CASSYGGQLSYEQYF	TGTGCCAGCAGTTACGGGGGACAGCTTTCCTACGAGCAGTACTTC
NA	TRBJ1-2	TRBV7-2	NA	CASSLARDAGRYYGYTF	TGTGCCAGCAGCTTAGCGAGGGATGCAGGGAGGTACTATGGCTACACCTTC
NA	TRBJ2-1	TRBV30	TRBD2	CAWTSGSSYNEQFF	TGTGCCTGGACTAGCGGGAGCTCCTACAATGAGCAGTTCTTC
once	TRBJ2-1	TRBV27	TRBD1	CASMSRDSNEQFF	TGTGCCAGCATGTCGAGGGACAGCAATGAGCAGTTCTTC
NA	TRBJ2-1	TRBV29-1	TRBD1	CSVLGQGAVNEQFF	TGCAGCGTTCTTGGACAGGGGGCCGTAAATGAGCAGTTCTTC
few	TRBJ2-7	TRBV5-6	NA	CASSLGSQGGYEQYF	TGTGCCAGCAGCTTGGGAAGCCAGGGGGGCTACGAGCAGTACTTC